A single sample gave rise to the 20 T cell receptor beta chains below, sequenced in a study of response to subunit inactivated influenza vaccine. Each CDR3 protein is one row after TCRdb ran MiXCR on the RT-PCR reads. The sample yields hundreds of thousands of distinct CDR3 sequences, about 15% seen once. The material was PBMCs from blood, obtained roughly 12 days after vaccination. The origin of the receptors is a man aged 45 to 65 who received an inactivated influenza vaccine.

The V gene is TRBV7-2, the J gene TRBJ1-2; D might be TRBD1 (6 bases). V shed 2 bases and J shed 4 bases, with 8 bases lying between them. This CDR3 region has 13 residues. Per the germline V gene, CDR1 is SGHTA and CDR2 is FQGNSA. The DNA for the CDR3 is TGTGCCAGCAGCTTACAGGGGTCCTATGGCTACACCTTC. Translating it yields CASSLQGSYGYTF. The full variable domain, in which reference TRBV7-2 and TRBJ1-2 provide the parts outside the CDR3, is GAGVSQSPSNKVTEKGKDVELRCDPISGHTALYWYRQSLGQGLEFLIYFQGNSAPDKSGLPSDRFSAERTGGSVSTLTIQRTQQEDSAVYLCASSLQGSYGYTFGSGTRLTVV.

This chain uses TRBV29-1 with TRBJ1-2; D is undetermined. The CDR3 has 12 amino acids. Per germline, CDR1 SQVTM and CDR2 ANQGSEA. V was cut by 1 base and J by 6 bases, with 9 bases left in between. The CDR3 DNA follows: TGCAGCGTTGAAGTCACAGCGCATGGCTACACCTTC. Protein sequence: CSVEVTAHGYTF.

J is TRBJ2-3 and V is TRBV24-1; 9 nucleotides match TRBD1. Trimming removed 3 bases from V and 5 bases from J; junction bases left unmatched: 8. Germline V lookup: CDR1 KGHDR, CDR2 SFDVKD. The CDR3 runs 16 residues. The CDR3 spells CATSDRQGGAQDTQYF. The DNA for the CDR3 is TGTGCCACCAGTGATCGACAGGGGGGTGCTCAAGATACGCAGTATTTT.

V gene TRBV15 combines with J gene TRBJ1-2; D unresolved. Germline CDR1 LNHNV, CDR2 YYDKDF (reference sequence). CDR3 size: 12 residues. Trimming shortened V by 0 bases and J by 8 bases, and 7 bases separated the two germline ends. This chain's CDR3 is CATSRDTYGYTF. The CDR3, as DNA: TGTGCCACCAGCAGAGATACGTACGGCTACACCTTC.

This clonotype was counted many times. The chain is built from TRBV4-2 and TRBJ1-5; D unresolved. Germline values: CDR1 LGHNA, CDR2 YNFKEQ. This CDR3 contains 12 residues. V was trimmed by 2 bases and J by 4 bases, leaving 3 bases between them. For the CDR3, the DNA is TGTGCCAGCAGCCAAATAAATCAGCCCCAGCATTTT. It yields the protein CASSQINQPQHF.

The rearrangement joins TRBV4-1 to TRBJ2-7; the match to TRBD1 covers 9 bases. Germline loops: CDR1 MGHRA, CDR2 YSYEKL. This CDR3 contains 15 residues. The V and J ends lost 3 bases and 1 base, in that order; junction bases with no gene match: 4. CDR3 protein: CASSHGQGISYEQYF. As DNA, the CDR3 is TGCGCCAGCAGCCACGGACAGGGGATATCCTACGAGCAGTACTTC.

This clonotype was detected only a few times. The gene calls are TRBV7-3 and TRBJ2-3; TRBD2 agrees at 12 bases. The CDR3 totals 17 residues. J lost 0 bases, V lost 5 bases, and 6 bases had no gene match. Per germline, CDR1 SGHTA and CDR2 FQGTGA. The CDR3 DNA reads TGTGCCAGCAGCCCGGGGACTAGCGGGCCTAGCACAGATACGCAGTATTTT. This translates into CASSPGTSGPSTDTQYF.

This clonotype turned up a few times. This chain uses TRBV5-1 with TRBJ2-3; 7 bases are shared with TRBD2. Trimming cost V 1 base and J 0 bases; bases outside gene matches: 2. The germline gives CDR1 SGHRS, CDR2 YFSETQ. The CDR3 has 15 residues. CDR3 sequence: CASSLLSGSTDTQYF. The CDR3, as DNA: TGCGCCAGCAGCTTGCTTAGCGGGAGCACAGATACGCAGTATTTT.

This clonotype has just a few counts. The J gene is TRBJ1-2, the V gene TRBV20-1; possible D gene TRBD1, 5 bases. In germline, CDR1 is DFQATT, CDR2 SNEGSKA (reference sequence). This CDR3 comprises 14 residues. Trimming took off 1 base at V and 4 bases at J, with 13 bases between the two ends. The CDR3, as DNA: TGCAGTGCTAGAGCCGGGACCGGGACCTATGGCTACACCTTC. Its protein product is CSARAGTGTYGYTF.

There are many counts of this clonotype. The chain has TRBV6-2 or TRBV6-3 and TRBJ2-1; tentatively, D is TRBD1 (6 bases). There are 15 residues in the CDR3. The germline V and J ends were trimmed by 5 bases and 0 bases, with 11 bases remaining between them. Germline values: CDR1 MNHEY, CDR2 SVGEGT. The CDR3 DNA follows: TGTGCCAGCAGTCTGGACAGATACTCCTACAATGAGCAGTTCTTC. Protein sequence: CASSLDRYSYNEQFF.

This clonotype occurred many times. The chain uses TRBV3-1 and TRBJ2-5, with 10 nucleotides matching TRBD2. The CDR3 totals 15 residues. Germline CDR1 reads LGHDT; CDR2 reads YNNKEL (reference sequence). V lost 5 bases to trimming and J lost 5 bases; unmatched junction nucleotides: 8. CDR3 coding DNA: TGTGCCAGCAGCTTCGGAGCGGGAGGGCCGGAGACCCAGTACTTC. Its protein is CASSFGAGGPETQYF.

The genes are TRBV9 and TRBJ2-2; TRBD1 matches at 7 bases. The CDR3 covers 14 residues. After removal of 3 bases from V and 4 bases from J, the junction contained 3 bases not matched to a gene. Germline-derived CDR1 and CDR2 are SGDLS and YYNGEE. DNA for the CDR3: TGTGCCAGCAGCGGGGACAGCTTCACCGGGGAGCTGTTTTTT. Its protein product is CASSGDSFTGELFF. Using reference TRBV9 and TRBJ2-2 for the parts outside the CDR3, the full variable domain is DSGVTQTPKHLITATGQRVTLRCSPRSGDLSVYWYQQSLDQGLQFLIQYYNGEERAKGNILERFSAQQFPDLHSELNLSSLELGDSALYFCASSGDSFTGELFFGEGSRLTVL.

This sequence joins TRBV19 and TRBJ2-1; 8 bases line up with TRBD1. Germline V gives CDR1 LNHDA, CDR2 SQIVND (reference sequence). This CDR3 contains 15 residues. V shed 5 bases, J shed 4 bases, and the junction held 7 bases outside the gene matches. The CDR3 DNA reads TGTGCCAGTAGTTCCGGCGGACAGGGATACAATGAGCAGTTCTTC. It is translated as CASSSGGQGYNEQFF.

The sample holds many counts of this clonotype. The chain combines TRBV12-3 or TRBV12-4 with TRBJ1-6; 9 bases are shared with TRBD1. Unmatched junction bases numbered 4, after V lost 7 bases and J lost 6 bases. The CDR3 spans 14 residues. The CDR3 sequence: CASTPGQGNSPLHF. In nucleotides, the CDR3 is TGTGCCAGCACCCCGGGACAGGGTAATTCACCCCTCCACTTT.

The gene calls are TRBV7-9 and TRBJ2-2, with 8 bases lining up with TRBD2. The germline V gene encodes CDR1 SEHNR and CDR2 FQNEAQ (reference sequence). The CDR3 covers 16 residues. V was clipped by 1 base and J by 2 bases; unmatched bases: 3. The CDR3 spells CASSLGSGGNTGELFF. CDR3 coding DNA: TGTGCCAGCAGCTTAGGGAGCGGGGGTAACACCGGGGAGCTGTTTTTT. The variable domain in full, completed from reference TRBV7-9 and TRBJ2-2, reads DTGVSQNPRHKITKRGQNVTFRCDPISEHNRLYWYRQTLGQGPEFLTYFQNEAQLEKSRLLSDRFSAERPKGSFSTLEIQRTEQGDSAMYLCASSLGSGGNTGELFFGEGSRLTVL.

This clonotype was picked up a small number of times. The gene calls are TRBV3-1 and TRBJ2-7; D gene ambiguous. Germline V CDR1 and CDR2: LGHDT, YNNKEL (reference sequence). This CDR3 is 12 amino acids long. Trimming took 1 base from V and 3 from J, leaving 4 bases between them. The CDR3 DNA follows: TGTGCCAGCAGCCAAGTCCGCTACGAGCAGTACTTC. This codes for CASSQVRYEQYF.

V is TRBV6-5 and J is TRBJ2-7; no clear D. V lost 6 bases to trimming and J lost 4 bases, with 16 bases between them. CDR1 is MNHEY and CDR2 is SVGAGI in the germline V gene. CDR3 length: 14 residues. CDR3 bases: TGTGCCAGCAGCCGCCCCCCGACTGCTTACGAGCAGTACTTC. Protein sequence: CASSRPPTAYEQYF.

This clonotype was counted a few times. V and J are TRBV29-1 and TRBJ1-1; 7 bases match TRBD1. The germline gives CDR1 SQVTM, CDR2 ANQGSEA. Trimming at V came to 4 bases and at J to 5 bases, leaving 10 bases not matched to a gene. CDR3 length equals 14 residues. The CDR3 DNA reads as TGCAGCGTTGGTTTTACAGGGGAAGGGACTGAAGCTTTCTTT. It yields the protein CSVGFTGEGTEAFF.

The chain uses TRBV6-2 or TRBV6-3 and TRBJ2-7, with 9 bases that match TRBD1. This CDR3 has 15 amino acids. The J segment lost 1 base and the V segment lost 6 bases, leaving 7 bases of the junction unmatched. The germline V gene has CDR1 MNHEY and CDR2 SVGEGT. CDR3 DNA: TGTGCCAGCAGCAGAACCGGGACAGGGTCCTACGAGCAGTACTTC. Amino acids: CASSRTGTGSYEQYF.

This clonotype was counted between two and nine times. This sequence joins TRBV28 and TRBJ2-3; TRBD1 matches 8 bases. Germline V gene sequence: CDR1 MDHEN, CDR2 SYDVKM. After removal of 10 bases from V and 4 bases from J, the junction contained 10 bases not matched to a gene. The CDR3 runs 14 residues. In nucleotides, the CDR3 is TGTGCCACCTCGGGCAGGGGGCGCGCAGATACGCAGTATTTT. Protein: CATSGRGRADTQYF.